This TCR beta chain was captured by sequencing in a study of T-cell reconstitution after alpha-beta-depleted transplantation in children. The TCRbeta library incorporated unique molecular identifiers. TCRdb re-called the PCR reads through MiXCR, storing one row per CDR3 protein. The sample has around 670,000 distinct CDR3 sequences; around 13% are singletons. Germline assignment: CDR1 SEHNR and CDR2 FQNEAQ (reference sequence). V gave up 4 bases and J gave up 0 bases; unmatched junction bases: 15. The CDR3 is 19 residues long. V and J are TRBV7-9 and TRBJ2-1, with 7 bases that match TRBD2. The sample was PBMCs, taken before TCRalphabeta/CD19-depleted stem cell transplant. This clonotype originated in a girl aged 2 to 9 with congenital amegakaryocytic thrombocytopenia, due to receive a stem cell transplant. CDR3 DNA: TGTGCCAGCAGCTACGAATCTCCTCGGGGCGGGAGCTCCTACAATGAGCAGTTCTTC. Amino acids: CASSYESPRGGSSYNEQFF.